Listed below are T cell receptor beta chains from one sample, sequenced in a study of blood T cell repertoires in COVID-19. Sequencing used immunoSEQ multiplex PCR; TCRdb keeps in-frame clones, though not all of them. This table has roughly 90,000 clones, 70% to 90% appearing once. The sample comprised peripheral blood. The receptor set was obtained from a man in his fifties with acute or convalescent COVID-19. CDR3s include the opening cysteine and the closing phenylalanine or tryptophan. A D gene is named only where the DNA matches it firmly.

V	length	J	D	CDR3
TRBV4-3	15	TRBJ2-7	TRBD2	CASSQGRLAGVEQYF
TRBV29-1	13	TRBJ1-3	NA	CSVEDPTGNTIYF
TRBV7-9	15	TRBJ1-1	TRBD1	CASAEQGAMNTEAFF
TRBV7-9	16	TRBJ2-3	TRBD2	CASSRASGGRTDTQYF
TRBV18	16	TRBJ2-7	TRBD2	CASSPLKGGRTGEQYF
TRBV2	12	TRBJ2-7	NA	CASTGDSHEQYF
TRBV5-6	18	TRBJ2-5	TRBD1	CASSLAYGQGAMGETQYF
TRBV5-1	16	TRBJ2-2	NA	CASSLQTGMNTGELFF
TRBV6-5	15	TRBJ1-4	TRBD1	CASSYRGQGGEKLFF
TRBV23-1	15	TRBJ1-1	TRBD1	CASSAGQGEPPEAFF
TRBV18	13	TRBJ2-7	TRBD2	CASSSGGSKEQYF
TRBV28	16	TRBJ2-3	TRBD2	CASSPGAREDTDTQYF
TRBV18	13	TRBJ2-5	NA	CASSPPGEETQYF
TRBV15	16	TRBJ2-3	NA	CATSRDRQASTDTQYF